A selection of T cell receptor beta chains follows, all from one sample in a study of cytomegalovirus exposure and HLA in healthy donors. Profiling relied on immunoSEQ multiplex PCR, and the TCRdb table lists in-frame clones only, not all of them. The sample records 100,000 or so clones, about 90% being singletons. The specimen sequenced was PBMCs. The receptors here all came from a young man in good health and CMV-seropositive. The CDR3 runs from the conserved cysteine through the conserved F or W. A D gene is named only where the DNA matches it firmly. Size tells how often a clone was seen (once, few, many) or the class of an expanded clone, and some rows leave it out.

CDR3nt: TGCAGCGTTGTCGTCCAGGGGTTGAACACTGAAGCTTTCTTT
CDR3aa: CSVVVQGLNTEAFF
d_gene: .
v_gene: TRBV29-1
abundance: .
j_gene: TRBJ1-1

CDR3nt: TGTGCCAGCAGTTGGGGACAGGGGGGGGCAGAGACCCAGTACTTC
CDR3aa: CASSWGQGGAETQYF
d_gene: TRBD1
v_gene: TRBV6-5
abundance: .
j_gene: TRBJ2-5

CDR3nt: TGTGCCAGTAGTCTGGGACAGGGGTTGGTCTACGAGCAGTACTTC
CDR3aa: CASSLGQGLVYEQYF
d_gene: TRBD1
v_gene: TRBV19
abundance: .
j_gene: TRBJ2-7

CDR3nt: TGTGCCATCAGTGGAGGGACTCCAGTTAACTATGGCTACACCTTC
CDR3aa: CAISGGTPVNYGYTF
d_gene: .
v_gene: TRBV10-3
abundance: .
j_gene: TRBJ1-2

CDR3nt: TGTGCCAGCAGCTTGAGGGGGCCGAACACTGAAGCTTTCTTT
CDR3aa: CASSLRGPNTEAFF
d_gene: TRBD1
v_gene: TRBV7-8
abundance: .
j_gene: TRBJ1-1

CDR3nt: TGTGCCACCAGCGAAAGAGGAGCTGGGACCGGGGAGCTGTTTTTT
CDR3aa: CATSERGAGTGELFF
d_gene: .
v_gene: TRBV15
abundance: .
j_gene: TRBJ2-2

CDR3nt: TGCGCCAGCAGCCAAGATTACGCGGGGAGACAGACCACAGATACGCAGTATTTT
CDR3aa: CASSQDYAGRQTTDTQYF
d_gene: .
v_gene: TRBV4-3
abundance: .
j_gene: TRBJ2-3

CDR3nt: TGTGCCAGCAGCTTAACGGCGGACTCGTCCTCACCCCTCCACTTT
CDR3aa: CASSLTADSSSPLHF
d_gene: .
v_gene: TRBV7-3
abundance: .
j_gene: TRBJ1-6

CDR3nt: TGCGCCAGCAGCCAAATCGCGGTTAGAACAGGACTACGAAACACCATATATTTT
CDR3aa: CASSQIAVRTGLRNTIYF
d_gene: .
v_gene: TRBV4-1
abundance: .
j_gene: TRBJ1-3

CDR3nt: TGTGCCAGCAGCTACAAAGGGACAGGGACCGGGGAGCTGTTTTTT
CDR3aa: CASSYKGTGTGELFF
d_gene: TRBD1
v_gene: TRBV7-2
abundance: .
j_gene: TRBJ2-2

CDR3nt: TGTGCCAGCAGCCTCAGTACAGGGAACTACGAGCAGTACTTC
CDR3aa: CASSLSTGNYEQYF
d_gene: .
v_gene: TRBV5-4
abundance: .
j_gene: TRBJ2-7

CDR3nt: TGTGCCAGCAGTACGAACGGGGGTTTGGTATACGAGCAGTACTTC
CDR3aa: CASSTNGGLVYEQYF
d_gene: .
v_gene: TRBV6-5
abundance: .
j_gene: TRBJ2-7

CDR3nt: TGTGCCAGTAAGGGGCCTTTAGAGCAGTTCTTC
CDR3aa: CASKGPLEQFF
d_gene: .
v_gene: TRBV11-2
abundance: .
j_gene: TRBJ2-1

CDR3nt: TGTGCCAGCAGCGTTAGCGGTAGCACAGATACGCAGTATTTT
CDR3aa: CASSVSGSTDTQYF
d_gene: .
v_gene: TRBV11-3
abundance: .
j_gene: TRBJ2-3

CDR3nt: TGTGCCAGCAGTGAAATGGGACAGGGGACAGACGGCTACACCTTC
CDR3aa: CASSEMGQGTDGYTF
d_gene: TRBD1
v_gene: TRBV2
abundance: once
j_gene: TRBJ1-2

CDR3nt: TGTGCCAGCAGCTTAGAACTAGCGGGTAGAAACACCGGGGAGCTGTTTTTT
CDR3aa: CASSLELAGRNTGELFF
d_gene: TRBD2
v_gene: TRBV7-6
abundance: .
j_gene: TRBJ2-2

CDR3nt: TGTGCCAGCAGTCTGGGCCCGGGGGGTGGTTACGAGCAGTACTTC
CDR3aa: CASSLGPGGGYEQYF
d_gene: TRBD2
v_gene: TRBV6-1
abundance: .
j_gene: TRBJ2-7

CDR3nt: TGCGCCAGCAGCTTGACTAGCGGGACAGATACGCAGTATTTT
CDR3aa: CASSLTSGTDTQYF
d_gene: TRBD2
v_gene: TRBV5-1
abundance: .
j_gene: TRBJ2-3

CDR3nt: TGTGCCAGCAGTGCTGAGACAGGGTATATCTCTGGAAACACCATATATTTT
CDR3aa: CASSAETGYISGNTIYF
d_gene: TRBD1
v_gene: TRBV2
abundance: .
j_gene: TRBJ1-3

CDR3nt: TGTGCCAGCAGCCTCGGGACTAACGTCGCCTACAATGAGCAGTTCTTC
CDR3aa: CASSLGTNVAYNEQFF
d_gene: TRBD2
v_gene: TRBV5-4
abundance: few
j_gene: TRBJ2-1

CDR3nt: TGTGCCACCAGGGACAGGGCAACCTACGAGCAGTACTTC
CDR3aa: CATRDRATYEQYF
d_gene: TRBD1
v_gene: TRBV10-3
abundance: .
j_gene: TRBJ2-7

CDR3nt: TGTGCCAGCAGCTTAGGACTAGTAGGGGCAAATGAGCAGTTCTTC
CDR3aa: CASSLGLVGANEQFF
d_gene: TRBD2
v_gene: TRBV7-3
abundance: .
j_gene: TRBJ2-1

CDR3nt: TGTGCCAGCAGTTTATACTTCGGGACAGGGAAAATCACTGAAGCTTTCTTT
CDR3aa: CASSLYFGTGKITEAFF
d_gene: TRBD1
v_gene: TRBV28
abundance: .
j_gene: TRBJ1-1

CDR3nt: TGCGCCAGCAACCAGCGGGGGGGCTCAAATGAGCAGTTCTTC
CDR3aa: CASNQRGGSNEQFF
d_gene: TRBD2
v_gene: TRBV5-1
abundance: .
j_gene: TRBJ2-1

CDR3nt: TGTGCCAGCAGTGATTCCGGGACTAGCGGGAGATATGAGCAGTTCTTC
CDR3aa: CASSDSGTSGRYEQFF
d_gene: TRBD2
v_gene: TRBV6-1
abundance: .
j_gene: TRBJ2-1

CDR3nt: TGTGCCAGCAGTCCCGGGGGGGGCAATTACGAGCAGTACTTC
CDR3aa: CASSPGGGNYEQYF
d_gene: TRBD2
v_gene: TRBV7-7
abundance: once
j_gene: TRBJ2-7

CDR3nt: TGTGCCAGTAGTATACTACTAGGACAGTACAATGAGCAGTTCTTC
CDR3aa: CASSILLGQYNEQFF
d_gene: .
v_gene: TRBV19
abundance: .
j_gene: TRBJ2-1

CDR3nt: TGTGCCAGCAGTTATAGCGGGGCCTCCTACAATGAGCAGTTCTTC
CDR3aa: CASSYSGASYNEQFF
d_gene: TRBD2
v_gene: TRBV6-5
abundance: .
j_gene: TRBJ2-1

CDR3nt: TGTGCCAGCAGCGCCGCCGGGACAGGGGATCCCTACGAGCAGTACTTC
CDR3aa: CASSAAGTGDPYEQYF
d_gene: TRBD1
v_gene: TRBV4-2
abundance: .
j_gene: TRBJ2-7

CDR3nt: TGTGCCAGCAGCTCCGGGACAGTTCCCTACGAGCAGTACTTC
CDR3aa: CASSSGTVPYEQYF
d_gene: TRBD1
v_gene: TRBV7-9
abundance: .
j_gene: TRBJ2-7

CDR3nt: TGTGCCAGCAGCACCCGGACAGGTGCATACGTCTATGGCTACACCTTC
CDR3aa: CASSTRTGAYVYGYTF
d_gene: TRBD1
v_gene: TRBV7-9
abundance: .
j_gene: TRBJ1-2

CDR3nt: TGCGCCAGCAGCTTGGCTAGCGGGAGCTCCGGGGAGCTGTTTTTT
CDR3aa: CASSLASGSSGELFF
d_gene: TRBD2
v_gene: TRBV5-1
abundance: .
j_gene: TRBJ2-2

CDR3nt: TGTGCCAGCTCACAAGACAGCCGAAATGAAAAACTGTTTTTT
CDR3aa: CASSQDSRNEKLFF
d_gene: .
v_gene: TRBV9
abundance: .
j_gene: TRBJ1-4

CDR3nt: TGTGCCAGCTCACCACAGTCGATGAGGGCGGCGGGTGATACGCAGTATTTT
CDR3aa: CASSPQSMRAAGDTQYF
d_gene: .
v_gene: TRBV18
abundance: .
j_gene: TRBJ2-3

CDR3nt: TGTGCCAGCAGTGGATCGGGACAGGGGTTATTCAATCAGCCCCAGCATTTT
CDR3aa: CASSGSGQGLFNQPQHF
d_gene: TRBD1
v_gene: TRBV6-1
abundance: .
j_gene: TRBJ1-5

CDR3nt: TGTGCCAGCAGTGAAGATACTAACTATGGCTACACCTTC
CDR3aa: CASSEDTNYGYTF
d_gene: .
v_gene: TRBV2
abundance: .
j_gene: TRBJ1-2

CDR3nt: TGTGCCAGCAGCCTACAGGGGACAGATACGCAGTATTTT
CDR3aa: CASSLQGTDTQYF
d_gene: TRBD1
v_gene: TRBV7-3
abundance: .
j_gene: TRBJ2-3

CDR3nt: TGTGCCAGCAGTTACGGAACCACGGGGTACTACGAGCAGTACTTC
CDR3aa: CASSYGTTGYYEQYF
d_gene: .
v_gene: TRBV6-5
abundance: .
j_gene: TRBJ2-7

CDR3nt: TGCGCCAGCAGCCAGATTCCGGGACAAGAGACCCAGTACTTC
CDR3aa: CASSQIPGQETQYF
d_gene: .
v_gene: TRBV4-3
abundance: .
j_gene: TRBJ2-5

CDR3nt: TGTGCCAGTAGTATTGGGGGGGGACAGGGGAGTTATAGCAATCAGCCCCAGCATTTT
CDR3aa: CASSIGGGQGSYSNQPQHF
d_gene: TRBD1
v_gene: TRBV19
abundance: .
j_gene: TRBJ1-5

CDR3nt: TGTGCCAGCAGAACAGGGGTGGGACAGCCCCAGCATTTT
CDR3aa: CASRTGVGQPQHF
d_gene: TRBD1
v_gene: TRBV27
abundance: .
j_gene: TRBJ1-5

CDR3nt: TGCGCCAGCAGCTTGGTGCAGGGATTGACAGCCCGAAACTATGGCTACACCTTC
CDR3aa: CASSLVQGLTARNYGYTF
d_gene: .
v_gene: TRBV5-1
abundance: .
j_gene: TRBJ1-2

CDR3nt: TGTGCCAGCAGCAAACAGCGGTTTGGGGCCTACGAGCAGTACTTC
CDR3aa: CASSKQRFGAYEQYF
d_gene: .
v_gene: TRBV21-1
abundance: .
j_gene: TRBJ2-7

CDR3nt: TGTGCCAGCAGGAGAGGGACTAGCGGGAGTATCGATACGCAGTATTTT
CDR3aa: CASRRGTSGSIDTQYF
d_gene: TRBD2
v_gene: TRBV27
abundance: .
j_gene: TRBJ2-3

CDR3nt: TGTGCCAGCAGTCGGACTAGCGGCACAGATACGCAGTATTTT
CDR3aa: CASSRTSGTDTQYF
d_gene: TRBD2
v_gene: TRBV6-5
abundance: once
j_gene: TRBJ2-3

CDR3nt: TGTGCTAGTGGAACACAGGGGGCCCTTGGAGAGCAGTACTTC
CDR3aa: CASGTQGALGEQYF
d_gene: TRBD1
v_gene: TRBV12-5
abundance: .
j_gene: TRBJ2-7

CDR3nt: TGTGCCAGCAGTTTCCGGACCAGCAAGGGGGCCCGAGCTTTCTTT
CDR3aa: CASSFRTSKGARAFF
d_gene: TRBD1
v_gene: TRBV28
abundance: .
j_gene: TRBJ1-1

CDR3nt: TGTGCCAGCAGAGGACAGGGTGGGGAGACCCAGTACTTC
CDR3aa: CASRGQGGETQYF
d_gene: TRBD1
v_gene: TRBV6-5
abundance: .
j_gene: TRBJ2-5

CDR3nt: TGTGCCTCGGGGGGGGACTTCACCTACGAGCAGTACTTC
CDR3aa: CASGGDFTYEQYF
d_gene: TRBD2
v_gene: TRBV28
abundance: few
j_gene: TRBJ2-7

CDR3nt: TGTGCCAGCAGTAGCTCAGGGACTAGCGCATCCTACGAGCAGTACTTC
CDR3aa: CASSSSGTSASYEQYF
d_gene: TRBD2
v_gene: TRBV28
abundance: once
j_gene: TRBJ2-7

CDR3nt: TGCGCCAGCAGCTTGGACAGGGGGCAGGGTTCACCCCTCCACTTT
CDR3aa: CASSLDRGQGSPLHF
d_gene: TRBD1
v_gene: TRBV5-1
abundance: .
j_gene: TRBJ1-6

CDR3nt: TGTGCCAGCAGCCAAGACCTAGCGGGGGGGCGGAATGAGCAGTTCTTC
CDR3aa: CASSQDLAGGRNEQFF
d_gene: TRBD2
v_gene: TRBV4-2
abundance: .
j_gene: TRBJ2-1

CDR3nt: TGTGCCAGCAGGAGGGTTCGGGGCGAGCAGTACTTC
CDR3aa: CASRRVRGEQYF
d_gene: .
v_gene: TRBV2
abundance: few
j_gene: TRBJ2-7

CDR3nt: TGTGCCAGCAGCTCCCCATTGAACACTGAAGCTTTCTTT
CDR3aa: CASSSPLNTEAFF
d_gene: .
v_gene: TRBV5-4
abundance: .
j_gene: TRBJ1-1

CDR3nt: TGTGCCAGCAGCTTACAGGACCGCGCCTACGAGCAGTACTTC
CDR3aa: CASSLQDRAYEQYF
d_gene: .
v_gene: TRBV5-4
abundance: .
j_gene: TRBJ2-7

CDR3nt: TGTGCCAGCAGCGTAGGAGGGACTAGCGGGAGTCGGTCCTACGAGCAGTACTTC
CDR3aa: CASSVGGTSGSRSYEQYF
d_gene: TRBD2
v_gene: TRBV9
abundance: .
j_gene: TRBJ2-7

CDR3nt: TGCGCCAGCAGCCGTAGACGGGGGGCGGACGGGGAGCTGTTTTTT
CDR3aa: CASSRRRGADGELFF
d_gene: .
v_gene: TRBV4-3
abundance: .
j_gene: TRBJ2-2

CDR3nt: TGCGCCAGCAGCCTATCAGGGGTCCGGGGCACTGAAGCTTTCTTT
CDR3aa: CASSLSGVRGTEAFF
d_gene: .
v_gene: TRBV4-1
abundance: .
j_gene: TRBJ1-1

CDR3nt: TGTGCCAGCAGCTCACGACCGACAGGGGGCGAAAAACTGTTTTTT
CDR3aa: CASSSRPTGGEKLFF
d_gene: TRBD1
v_gene: TRBV9
abundance: .
j_gene: TRBJ1-4

CDR3nt: TGTGCCAGCAGAGACTTAAGCTCCTATAATTCACCCCTCCACTTT
CDR3aa: CASRDLSSYNSPLHF
d_gene: .
v_gene: TRBV6-5
abundance: .
j_gene: TRBJ1-6